This T cell receptor (beta chain) originates from a study of T-cell reconstitution after alpha-beta-depleted transplantation in children. Library preparation (for TCRbeta) was performed with unique molecular identifiers. TCRdb processed the PCR reads anew with MiXCR; each CDR3 protein has one entry. In the table there are roughly 180,000 distinct CDR3 sequences, 13% to 15% of which are singletons. This clonotype has a handful of counts. Germline V gene data show CDR1 as DFQATT and CDR2 as SNEGSKA (reference sequence). Trimming took 7 bases from V and 0 from J, leaving 12 bases between them. The CDR3 spans 13 residues.

This clonotype originated in a human donor who donated a stem cell graft to a child with acute lymphoblastic leukemia. The chain recombines TRBV20-1 with TRBJ1-1; D not certain. The sample here was PBMCs from the stem cell graft donor, taken from the stem cell graft. CDR3 sequence (DNA): TGCAGTGTGTCTGGGGAATTGAACACTGAAGCTTTCTTT. Protein product: CSVSGELNTEAFF.